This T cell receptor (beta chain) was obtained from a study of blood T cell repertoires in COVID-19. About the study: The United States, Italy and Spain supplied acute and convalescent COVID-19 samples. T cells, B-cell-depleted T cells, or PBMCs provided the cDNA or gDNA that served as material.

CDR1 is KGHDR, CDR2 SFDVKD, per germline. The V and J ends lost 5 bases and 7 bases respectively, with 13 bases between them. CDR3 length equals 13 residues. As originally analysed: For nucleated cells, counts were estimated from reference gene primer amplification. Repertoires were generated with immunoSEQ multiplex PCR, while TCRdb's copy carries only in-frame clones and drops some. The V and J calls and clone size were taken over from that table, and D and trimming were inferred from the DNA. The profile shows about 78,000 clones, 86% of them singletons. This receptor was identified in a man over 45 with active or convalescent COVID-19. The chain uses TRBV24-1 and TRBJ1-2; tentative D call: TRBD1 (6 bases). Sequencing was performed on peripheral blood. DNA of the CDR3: TGTGCCACCAGTGGGGGGACACCGGCTGGCTACACCTTC. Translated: CATSGGTPAGYTF.